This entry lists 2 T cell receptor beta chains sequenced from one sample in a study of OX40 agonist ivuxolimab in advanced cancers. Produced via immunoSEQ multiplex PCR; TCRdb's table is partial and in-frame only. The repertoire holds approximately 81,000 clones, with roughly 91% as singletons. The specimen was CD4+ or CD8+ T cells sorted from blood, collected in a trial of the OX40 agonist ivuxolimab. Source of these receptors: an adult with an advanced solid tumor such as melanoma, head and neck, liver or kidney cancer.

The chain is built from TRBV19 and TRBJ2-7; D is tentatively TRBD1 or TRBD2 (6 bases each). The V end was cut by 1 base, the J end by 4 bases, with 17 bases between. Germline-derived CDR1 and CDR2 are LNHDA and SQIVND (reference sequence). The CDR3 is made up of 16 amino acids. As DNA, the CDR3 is TGTGCCAGTAGTATAGCACCACCGGGGGCGCGATACGAGCAGTACTTC. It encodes CASSIAPPGARYEQYF.

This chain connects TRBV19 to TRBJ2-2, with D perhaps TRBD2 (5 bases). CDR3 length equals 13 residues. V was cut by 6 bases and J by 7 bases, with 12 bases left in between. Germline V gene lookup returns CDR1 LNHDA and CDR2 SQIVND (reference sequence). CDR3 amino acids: CASRTLVSGELFF. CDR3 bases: TGTGCCAGTAGGACACTAGTGAGCGGGGAGCTGTTTTTT.